The entry below gives a single T cell receptor beta chain sequence along with its context. Its antigen is still unknown. V gave up 3 bases and J gave up 3 bases, with 8 bases separating them. CDR3 size: 13 residues. CDR1 ENHRY and CDR2 SYGVKD come from the germline V gene. This sample was taken from a study of T cell responses to AZD1222 COVID-19 vaccine. The table came from immunoSEQ multiplex PCR; TCRdb's copy has only in-frame clones and leaves some out. Among about 59,000 clones listed, roughly 89% were seen once. Study results and limitations: Vaccine-associated CD4 TCRs ranged over spike, dominating at 160-218 and 743-854. The sample set comprised mostly white British donors with more females, and clonal diversity was possibly underestimated.

The chain combines TRBV10-3 with TRBJ1-1; D is unresolved. The receptor comes from an adult who received the AZD1222 COVID-19 vaccine. The starting material was peripheral blood, obtained 28 days after the second AZD1222 dose. The CDR3 nucleotides are TGTGCCATCAGTGACAGCCCGTACACTGAAGCTTTCTTT. Translation gives CAISDSPYTEAFF.